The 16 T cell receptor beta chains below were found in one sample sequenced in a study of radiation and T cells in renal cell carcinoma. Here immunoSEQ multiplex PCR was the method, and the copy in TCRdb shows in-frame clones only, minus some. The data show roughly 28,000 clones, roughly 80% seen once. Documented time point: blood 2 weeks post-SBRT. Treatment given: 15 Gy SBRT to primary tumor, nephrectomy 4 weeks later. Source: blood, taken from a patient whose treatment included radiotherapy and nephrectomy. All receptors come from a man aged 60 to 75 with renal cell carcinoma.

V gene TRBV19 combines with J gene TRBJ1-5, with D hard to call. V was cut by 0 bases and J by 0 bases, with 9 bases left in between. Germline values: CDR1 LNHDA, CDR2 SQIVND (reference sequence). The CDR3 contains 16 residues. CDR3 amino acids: CASSIEQSYSNQPQHF. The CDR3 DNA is TGTGCCAGTAGTATAGAACAGTCCTATAGCAATCAGCCCCAGCATTTT.

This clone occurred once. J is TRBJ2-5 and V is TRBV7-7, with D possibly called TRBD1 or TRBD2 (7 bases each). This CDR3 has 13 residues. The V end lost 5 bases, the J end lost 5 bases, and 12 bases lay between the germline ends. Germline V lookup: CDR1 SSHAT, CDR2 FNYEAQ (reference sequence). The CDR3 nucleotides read TGTGCCAGCAGCCAGGGGGGGCACGAGACCCAGTACTTC. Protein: CASSQGGHETQYF.

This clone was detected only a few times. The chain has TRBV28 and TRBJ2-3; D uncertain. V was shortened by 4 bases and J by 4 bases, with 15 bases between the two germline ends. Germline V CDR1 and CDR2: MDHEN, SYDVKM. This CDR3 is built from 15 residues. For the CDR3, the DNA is TGTGCCAGCAGTTGGCGAACCCGTGGGGCAGATACGCAGTATTTT. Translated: CASSWRTRGADTQYF.

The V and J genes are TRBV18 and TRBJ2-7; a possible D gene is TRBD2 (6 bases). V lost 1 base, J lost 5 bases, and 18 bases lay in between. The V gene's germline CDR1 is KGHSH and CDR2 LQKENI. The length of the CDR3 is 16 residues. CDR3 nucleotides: TGTGCCAGCTCACCACTGTCAGCGGGTGGTTTTGACGAGCAGTACTTC. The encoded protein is CASSPLSAGGFDEQYF.

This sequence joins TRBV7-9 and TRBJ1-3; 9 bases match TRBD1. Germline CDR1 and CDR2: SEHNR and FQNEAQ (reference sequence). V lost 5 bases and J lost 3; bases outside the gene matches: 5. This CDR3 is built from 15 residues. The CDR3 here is CASSKQGASGNTIYF. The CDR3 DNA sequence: TGTGCCAGCAGCAAACAGGGGGCAAGTGGAAACACCATATATTTT.

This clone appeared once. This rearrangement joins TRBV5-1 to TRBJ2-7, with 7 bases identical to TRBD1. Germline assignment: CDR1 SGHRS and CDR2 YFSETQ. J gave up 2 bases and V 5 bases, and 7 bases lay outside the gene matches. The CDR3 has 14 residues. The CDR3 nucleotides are TGCGCCAGCAGTGATCCGGGACAGACCTACGAGCAGTACTTC. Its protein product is CASSDPGQTYEQYF.

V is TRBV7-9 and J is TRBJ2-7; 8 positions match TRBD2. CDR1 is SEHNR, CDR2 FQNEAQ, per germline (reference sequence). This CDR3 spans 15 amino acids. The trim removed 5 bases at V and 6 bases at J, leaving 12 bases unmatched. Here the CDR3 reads CASSPRTSKQGEQYF. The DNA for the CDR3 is TGTGCCAGCAGCCCCAGGACTAGCAAGCAGGGCGAGCAGTACTTC.

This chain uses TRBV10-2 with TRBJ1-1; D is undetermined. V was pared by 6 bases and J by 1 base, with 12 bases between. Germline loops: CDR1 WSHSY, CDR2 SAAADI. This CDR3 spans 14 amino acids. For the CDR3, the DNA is TGCGCCAGCAGAGACACCGCGAGGAACACTGAAGCTTTCTTT. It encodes CASRDTARNTEAFF.

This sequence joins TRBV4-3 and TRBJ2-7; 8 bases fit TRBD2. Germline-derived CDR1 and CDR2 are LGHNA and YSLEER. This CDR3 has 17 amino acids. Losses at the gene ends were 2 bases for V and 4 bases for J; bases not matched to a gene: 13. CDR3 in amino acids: CASSQRVFTSGIYEQYF. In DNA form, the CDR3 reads TGCGCCAGCAGCCAACGGGTGTTTACTAGCGGAATATACGAGCAGTACTTC.

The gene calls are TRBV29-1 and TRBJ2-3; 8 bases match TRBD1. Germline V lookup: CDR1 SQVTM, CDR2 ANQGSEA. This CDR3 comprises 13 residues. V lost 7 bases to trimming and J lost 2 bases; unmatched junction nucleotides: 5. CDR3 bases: TGCAGCGGGGACAGGCGCCCCACAGATACGCAGTATTTT. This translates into CSGDRRPTDTQYF.

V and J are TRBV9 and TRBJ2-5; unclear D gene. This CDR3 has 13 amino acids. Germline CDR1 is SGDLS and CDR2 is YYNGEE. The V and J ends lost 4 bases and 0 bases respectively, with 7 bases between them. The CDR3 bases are TGTGCCAGCAGCCCGCGAAACCAAGAGACCCAGTACTTC. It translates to CASSPRNQETQYF.

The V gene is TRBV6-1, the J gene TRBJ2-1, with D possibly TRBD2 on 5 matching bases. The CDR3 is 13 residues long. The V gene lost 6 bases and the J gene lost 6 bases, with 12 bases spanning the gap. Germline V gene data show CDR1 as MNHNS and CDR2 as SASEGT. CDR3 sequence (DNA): TGTGCCAGCAGGCCCGGAGGATTCAATGAGCAGTTCTTC. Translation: CASRPGGFNEQFF.

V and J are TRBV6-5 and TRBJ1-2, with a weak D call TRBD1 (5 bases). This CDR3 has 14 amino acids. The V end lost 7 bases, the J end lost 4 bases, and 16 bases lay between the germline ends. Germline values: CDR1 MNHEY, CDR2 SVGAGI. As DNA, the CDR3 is TGTGCCAGCACACCCACCAGGGATGTCTATGGCTACACCTTC. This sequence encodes CASTPTRDVYGYTF.

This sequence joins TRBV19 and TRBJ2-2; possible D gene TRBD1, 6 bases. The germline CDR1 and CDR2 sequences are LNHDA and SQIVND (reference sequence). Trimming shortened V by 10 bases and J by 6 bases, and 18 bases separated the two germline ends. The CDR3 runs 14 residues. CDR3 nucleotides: TGTGCCACTCACCTCACAGGGAGTCCCGGGGAGCTGTTTTTT. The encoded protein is CATHLTGSPGELFF. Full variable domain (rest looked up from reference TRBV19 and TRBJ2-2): DGGITQSPKYLFRKEGQNVTLSCEQNLNHDAMYWYRQDPGQGLRLIYYSQIVNDFQKGDIAEGYSVSREKKESFPLTVTSAQKNPTAFYLCATHLTGSPGELFFGEGSRLTVL.

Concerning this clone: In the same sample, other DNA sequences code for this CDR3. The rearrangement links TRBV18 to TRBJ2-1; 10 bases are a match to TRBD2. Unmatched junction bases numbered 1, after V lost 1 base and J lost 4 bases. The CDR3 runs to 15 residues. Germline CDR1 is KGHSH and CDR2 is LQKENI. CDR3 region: CASSPLAGGYNEQFF. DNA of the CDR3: TGTGCCAGCTCACCACTAGCGGGAGGATACAATGAGCAGTTCTTC.

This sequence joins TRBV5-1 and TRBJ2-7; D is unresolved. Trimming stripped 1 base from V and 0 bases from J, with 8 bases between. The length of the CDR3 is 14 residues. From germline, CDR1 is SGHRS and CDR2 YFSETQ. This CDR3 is CASSLYTGSYEQYF. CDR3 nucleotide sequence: TGCGCCAGCAGCTTGTATACCGGCTCCTACGAGCAGTACTTC.